These 31 T cell receptor beta chains share one sample of origin, sequenced in a study of technical replicates of blood from a handful of donors. Assay used: immunoSEQ multiplex PCR; TCRdb lists only in-frame clones, some missing. The table records tens of thousands of clones, about 96% of them present only once. The source material was T cells isolated from PBMCs. All receptors derive from a human donor in good health.

This sequence joins TRBV10-1 and TRBJ1-2, with 7 bases aligning to TRBD1. The CDR3 is 15 residues long. Unmatched junction bases numbered 9, after V lost 0 bases and J lost 8 bases. The germline V gene has CDR1 WNHNN and CDR2 SYGVQD (reference sequence). The CDR3: CASSESATGYTGYTF. CDR3 bases: TGCGCCAGCAGTGAGTCCGCGACAGGGTATACAGGCTACACCTTC.

The chain employs TRBV6-1 and TRBJ2-1; a weak D match, TRBD1 (8 bases). V dropped 1 base and J dropped 2 bases, with 12 bases sitting between them. Germline V gene sequence: CDR1 MNHNS, CDR2 SASEGT. The CDR3 covers 16 residues. CDR3 in DNA: TGTGCCAGCAGTGAAGGGGGGGGACAGGCCTACAATGAGCAGTTCTTC. This translates into CASSEGGGQAYNEQFF.

The rearrangement uses TRBV29-1 and TRBJ1-2, with TRBD1 as a possible D gene (6 bases). Trimming removed 3 bases at V and 5 bases at J, with 16 bases between. Germline V gene sequence: CDR1 SQVTM, CDR2 ANQGSEA. This CDR3 has 14 amino acids. The CDR3 region is CSVEEQGRKYGYTF. The CDR3 DNA follows: TGCAGCGTTGAGGAACAGGGAAGAAAGTATGGCTACACCTTC. Drawing the rest from reference TRBV29-1 and TRBJ1-2, the complete variable domain is SAVISQKPSRDICQRGTSLTIQCQVDSQVTMMFWYRQQPGQSLTLIATANQGSEATYESGFVIDKFPISRPNLTFSTLTVSNMSPEDSSIYLCSVEEQGRKYGYTFGSGTRLTVV.

This rearrangement joins TRBV7-8 to TRBJ2-2; 7 bases fit TRBD2. The CDR3 runs to 16 residues. Per germline, CDR1 SGHVS and CDR2 FQNEAQ. Trimming cost V 1 base and J 4 bases; bases outside gene matches: 6. The CDR3 here is CASSLGGRAATGELFF. CDR3 DNA: TGTGCCAGCAGCTTAGGAGGGAGGGCCGCCACCGGGGAGCTGTTTTTT.

In DNA form, the CDR3 reads TGTGCCAGCAGTCTTACAGGGTTCGAGCAGTACTTC. Encoded protein: CASSLTGFEQYF. The chain joins TRBV27 to TRBJ2-7; the D gene is possibly TRBD1 (6 bases). The V gene lost 5 bases and the J gene lost 6 bases, with 11 bases spanning the gap. Germline lookup yields CDR1 MNHEY and CDR2 SMNVEV (reference sequence). The CDR3 consists of 12 residues.

The chain combines TRBV28 with TRBJ2-1, with a possible D match to TRBD2 (6 bases). This CDR3 has 17 amino acids. V was clipped by 5 bases and J by 0 bases, with 17 bases between them. Germline values: CDR1 MDHEN, CDR2 SYDVKM. CDR3 in DNA: TGTGCCAGCAGTCCCCGGGAGCGGGTAGTCTCCTACAATGAGCAGTTCTTC. Protein: CASSPRERVVSYNEQFF.

The rearrangement joins TRBV5-1 to TRBJ2-1; 7 bases line up with TRBD2. The germline gives CDR1 SGHRS, CDR2 YFSETQ. CDR3 length: 14 residues. After removal of 4 bases from V and 6 bases from J, the junction contained 7 bases not matched to a gene. The CDR3 sequence is CASSPKTSSNEQFF. Here the CDR3 DNA reads TGCGCCAGCAGCCCGAAGACTAGCAGCAATGAGCAGTTCTTC.

The V gene is TRBV20-1, the J gene TRBJ1-1, with a possible D match to TRBD1 (5 bases). CDR3 length equals 10 residues. Germline CDR1 and CDR2: DFQATT and SNEGSKA (reference sequence). The CDR3 region is CNLRDTEAFF. CDR3 in DNA: TGCAACCTCAGGGACACTGAAGCTTTCTTT.

The chain recombines TRBV4-1 with TRBJ2-7; 13 bases are shared with TRBD2. Germline V gene lookup returns CDR1 MGHRA and CDR2 YSYEKL. The CDR3 consists of 17 residues. V lost 1 base, J lost 0 bases, and 3 bases stayed unmatched. Here the CDR3 reads CASSQGLAGGGSYEQYF. The CDR3 coding sequence is TGCGCCAGCAGCCAAGGACTAGCGGGAGGCGGCTCCTACGAGCAGTACTTC.

By share, this clone ranks as medium-sized (0.01 to 0.1%). The chain recombines TRBV2 with TRBJ1-1, with D uncertain. The CDR3 spans 13 residues. Germline assignment: CDR1 SNHLY and CDR2 FYNNEI. V was pared by 4 bases and J by 4 bases, with 10 bases between. CDR3 in amino acids: CASSGAPSTEAFF. The CDR3 bases are TGTGCCAGCAGTGGGGCCCCATCCACTGAAGCTTTCTTT.

CDR3 amino acids: CSADSGIGTGELFF. CDR3 coding DNA: TGCAGCGCCGATAGCGGGATAGGAACCGGGGAGCTGTTTTTT. The gene calls are TRBV29-1 and TRBJ2-2, with TRBD2 matching over 8 bases. Germline V lookup: CDR1 SQVTM, CDR2 ANQGSEA. CDR3 length equals 14 residues. The V segment lost 7 bases and the J segment 5 bases; nucleotides outside the gene matches: 9.

This sequence joins TRBV18 and TRBJ2-2; no reliable D call. Trimming removed 0 bases at V and 6 bases at J, with 5 bases between. The CDR3 spans 13 residues. The germline V gene encodes CDR1 KGHSH and CDR2 LQKENI. The CDR3 region is CASSPPVAGELFF. CDR3 in DNA: TGTGCCAGCTCACCACCGGTAGCCGGGGAGCTGTTTTTT. Based on the CDR3 plus reference TRBV18 and TRBJ2-2, the full variable domain is NAGVMQNPRHLVRRRGQEARLRCSPMKGHSHVYWYRQLPEEGLKFMVYLQKENIIDESGMPKERFSAEFPKEGPSILRIQQVVRGDSAAYFCASSPPVAGELFFGEGSRLTVL.

V usage is TRBV6-4 and J usage is TRBJ1-2, with 12 bases fitting TRBD1. Germline loops: CDR1 MRHNA, CDR2 SNTAGT. Trimming at V came to 3 bases and at J to 5 bases, leaving 10 bases not matched to a gene. This CDR3 spans 17 amino acids. The CDR3 here is CASSELIGGQGAYGYTF. The CDR3 DNA sequence: TGTGCCAGCAGTGAGCTTATCGGGGGACAGGGGGCTTATGGCTACACCTTC.

This clone was detected only a few times. The rearrangement joins TRBV6-1 to TRBJ2-1; 8 bases are a match to TRBD1. V trimming: 7 bases; J trimming: 2 bases; junction bases outside the gene matches: 7. The CDR3 spans 15 residues. Germline V gives CDR1 MNHNS, CDR2 SASEGT. CDR3 in DNA: TGTGCCAGCACTACGGGACAGGATCCCTACAATGAGCAGTTCTTC. It encodes CASTTGQDPYNEQFF.

V and J are TRBV5-1 and TRBJ2-3; possible D gene TRBD1, 6 bases. The CDR3 extends over 14 amino acids. Germline V CDR1 and CDR2: SGHRS, YFSETQ. V lost 3 bases, J lost 4 bases, and 12 bases lay in between. Here the CDR3 reads CASSSWTEPDTQYF. The CDR3 DNA reads TGCGCCAGCAGCTCCTGGACAGAGCCAGATACGCAGTATTTT.

This chain links TRBV28 with TRBJ2-5; TRBD2 agrees at 8 bases. With 4 bases clipped from V and 3 bases from J, the junction kept 10 bases outside the gene matches. CDR1 is MDHEN, CDR2 SYDVKM, per germline. The CDR3 runs 16 residues. CDR3 coding DNA: TGTGCCAGCAGTTCCCGCGGGGTCGGGAGGGAAGAGACCCAGTACTTC. Residues: CASSSRGVGREETQYF.

This chain connects TRBV30 to TRBJ1-4, with D perhaps matching TRBD1 (6 bases). The CDR3 length is 11 residues. The germline gives CDR1 GTSNPN, CDR2 SVGIG (reference sequence). V lost 0 bases, J lost 10 bases, and 6 bases lay in between. CDR3 region: CAWSVGGKLFF. The CDR3 region has the DNA TGTGCCTGGAGTGTAGGGGGAAAACTGTTTTTT.

The V call is TRBV14, the J call TRBJ2-5; D not resolved. V lost 0 bases and J lost 5, with 16 bases in between. The CDR3 extends over 16 amino acids. Germline V gives CDR1 SGHDN, CDR2 FVKESK. In DNA form, the CDR3 reads TGTGCCAGCAGCCAAGATCGTTTGTACAGCTCTGAGACCCAGTACTTC. Amino acids: CASSQDRLYSSETQYF.

This CDR3 is CASSGAPGLVETQYF. CDR3 nucleotides: TGTGCCAGCAGTGGAGCCCCGGGACTAGTGGAGACCCAGTACTTC. The rearrangement links TRBV27 to TRBJ2-5; 8 nucleotides line up with TRBD2. V lost 5 bases, J lost 5 bases, and 10 bases stayed unmatched. Germline V gives CDR1 MNHEY, CDR2 SMNVEV (reference sequence). This CDR3 region has 15 residues.

This chain joins TRBV4-2 and TRBJ2-7; 10 bases line up with TRBD2. CDR1 is LGHNA and CDR2 is YNFKEQ in the germline V gene. Trimming cost V 0 bases and J 3 bases; bases outside gene matches: 8. The CDR3 spans 17 residues. DNA for the CDR3: TGTGCCAGCAGCCAAGAGCCTAGCGGGAGTGGTTTCTACGAGCAGTACTTC. Translation gives CASSQEPSGSGFYEQYF.

The rearrangement uses TRBV7-8 and TRBJ2-7, with TRBD1 as a possible D gene (5 bases). CDR1 is SGHVS and CDR2 is FQNEAQ in the germline V gene. The ends were cut back, 7 bases at V and 4 bases at J, with 20 bases in the middle. CDR3 length: 15 residues. CDR3 residues: CASTVDGQEFYEQYF. Here the CDR3 DNA reads TGTGCCAGCACCGTTGATGGACAAGAGTTTTACGAGCAGTACTTC.

The V and J genes are TRBV28 and TRBJ2-7, with 10 bases that match TRBD2. V dropped 6 bases and J dropped 2; count of bases not matched to a gene: 10. Germline V CDR1 and CDR2: MDHEN, SYDVKM. The CDR3 length is 16 residues. CDR3 sequence: CASSPRGLAGAYEQYF. The CDR3 DNA follows: TGTGCCAGCAGCCCTAGGGGCCTAGCGGGAGCCTACGAGCAGTACTTC.

The genes are TRBV5-1 and TRBJ1-6; the D gene is possibly TRBD1 (6 bases). CDR1 and CDR2 (germline): SGHRS, YFSETQ. This CDR3 region has 16 residues. The germline V and J ends were trimmed by 4 bases and 5 bases, with 16 bases remaining between them. The CDR3 protein is CASSLDRNENNSPLHF. The CDR3 DNA follows: TGCGCCAGCAGCCTTGACAGGAACGAGAATAATTCACCCCTCCACTTT.

This clone was seen once. The chain uses TRBV2 and TRBJ2-3, with TRBD2 as a possible D gene (6 bases). The ends were cut back, 2 bases at V and 4 bases at J, with 16 bases in the middle. The CDR3 consists of 16 residues. Germline lookup yields CDR1 SNHLY and CDR2 FYNNEI. In DNA, the CDR3 is TGTGCCAGCAGTGAATCGGCCTTGCGCGGGGCAGATACGCAGTATTTT. This codes for CASSESALRGADTQYF.

CDR3 loop: CASSQGGAIVDEQFF. The CDR3 DNA reads as TGTGCCAGCAGCCAGGGTGGTGCGATTGTGGATGAGCAGTTCTTC. The chain recombines TRBV11-3 with TRBJ2-1; TRBD1 is a possible D gene (5 bases). Trimming pared 5 bases from V and 8 bases from J, leaving 19 bases between. The CDR3 loop spans 15 amino acids. Looked up from germline, CDR1 is SGHNT and CDR2 is YENEEA.

This chain links TRBV5-5 with TRBJ2-5; 7 bases fit TRBD1. Germline trimming cut 0 bases from V and 4 bases from J; bases unmatched to any gene: 3. The germline V gene has CDR1 SGHKS and CDR2 YYEKEE (reference sequence). CDR3 length: 14 amino acids. The CDR3 sequence is CASSLARGRETQYF. DNA for the CDR3: TGTGCCAGCAGCTTGGCCAGGGGGAGAGAGACCCAGTACTTC.

This clone has just one count. CDR3: CSVWTGGTYEQYF. The CDR3 DNA reads TGCAGCGTCTGGACAGGGGGCACCTACGAGCAGTACTTC. This chain links TRBV29-1 with TRBJ2-7, with TRBD1 matching 11 bases. V gave up 6 bases and J gave up 2 bases; unmatched junction bases: 3. Germline lookup yields CDR1 SQVTM and CDR2 ANQGSEA. The CDR3 totals 13 residues.

The chain carries TRBV27 and TRBJ1-2; no clear D gene. The CDR3 totals 12 residues. Looked up from germline, CDR1 is MNHEY and CDR2 is SMNVEV (reference sequence). The V and J ends lost 5 bases and 4 bases respectively, with 8 bases between them. CDR3 amino acids: CASSLSGYGYTF. DNA of the CDR3: TGTGCCAGCAGTCTGTCCGGCTATGGCTACACCTTC.

V gene TRBV23-1 combines with J gene TRBJ1-5; 12 positions agree with TRBD1. TRBV23-1 belongs to the ORF category, with a function that is uncertain. The V segment lost 6 bases and the J segment 4 bases; nucleotides outside the gene matches: 16. The length of the CDR3 is 19 residues. The CDR3 DNA is TGCGCCAGCAGGCGTACCGGGACAGGGGGCTCTTTCGGTAATCAGCCCCAGCATTTT. It translates to CASRRTGTGGSFGNQPQHF.

The chain has TRBV10-3 and TRBJ1-2; TRBD1 aligns across 10 bases. J lost 2 bases, V lost 6 bases, and 9 bases had no gene match. Germline loops: CDR1 ENHRY, CDR2 SYGVKD. There are 16 residues in the CDR3. The DNA of the CDR3 is TGTGCCATCAGGGGGGACAGGGGCTTTTCGAACTATGGCTACACCTTC. Protein sequence: CAIRGDRGFSNYGYTF.

This clone was recorded once. The chain carries TRBV5-1 and TRBJ2-7, with 10 bases fitting TRBD1. The CDR3 spans 15 residues. Trimming removed 1 base from V and 4 bases from J; junction bases left unmatched: 5. Looked up from germline, CDR1 is SGHRS and CDR2 is YFSETQ. The CDR3 loop reads CASSLTRTGGYEQYF. The DNA for the CDR3 is TGCGCCAGCAGCTTGACCCGGACAGGGGGATACGAGCAGTACTTC.